What follows are 12 T cell receptor beta chains derived from one specimen sequenced in a study of T-cell reconstitution after alpha-beta-depleted transplantation in children (dated by TCRdb to between 2015 and 2016). The treatment or condition label for this specimen denotes: allogeneic hematopoietic cell transplantation with graft depleted of TCRalphabeta T cells and CD19 B cells. The library was generated by PCR. The instrument given in TCRdb is Illumina HiSeq 2500. Molecular barcoding was employed in the preparation of TCR libraries, with unique molecular identifiers being used to normalize TCRbeta repertoire quantification. TCRdb reprocessed the public reads (quality trimming at Q25 with fastp, clone calling with MiXCR) and kept in-frame beta chains. Entries that share a CDR3 protein sequence are merged under the most common genes and DNA. The sample table shows about a million distinct CDR3 sequences, and about 29% are seen once. The ten largest clones represent 28% of the sample.

The source material was PBMCs, mostly from graft donor cells, sampled 360 days after TCRalphabeta/CD19-depleted stem cell transplant. The source of these receptors is a boy under two years old who had a stem cell transplant for SCID, so the T cells may come from the graft donor.

The table lists this clonotype with many counts. The V and J genes are TRBV5-1 and TRBJ2-7; D may be TRBD1 (5 bases). The CDR3 is 13 residues long. The germline CDR1 and CDR2 sequences are SGHRS and YFSETQ. Deletions cut 4 bases from V and 4 bases from J, with 12 bases between. This chain's CDR3 is CASSRGHLYEQYF. CDR3 sequence (DNA): TGCGCCAGCAGCCGTGGACACTTATACGAGCAGTACTTC.

This clonotype has a handful of counts. The genes are TRBV15 and TRBJ2-7, with D possibly matching TRBD2 (6 bases). The CDR3 sequence is 16 residues long. Between the trimmed V and J ends, which lost 0 bases and 3 bases, there was a span of 15 bases. CDR1 is LNHNV and CDR2 is YYDKDF in the germline V gene (reference sequence). In nucleotides, the CDR3 is TGTGCCACCAGCAGAGATCTGAGACTGGAGGGCTACGAGCAGTACTTC. Its translation: CATSRDLRLEGYEQYF.

This clonotype was recorded a few times. The chain has TRBV6-1 and TRBJ1-1; no definite D call. The V and J ends lost 6 bases and 3 bases respectively, with 11 bases between them. CDR1 MNHNS and CDR2 SASEGT come from the germline V gene. The CDR3 runs to 13 residues. The chain's CDR3 is CASRIETYTEAFF. Here the CDR3 DNA reads TGTGCCAGCAGAATCGAGACCTACACTGAAGCTTTCTTT.

This rearrangement joins TRBV4-3 to TRBJ2-1; D might be TRBD2 (7 bases). V lost 1 base, J lost 5 bases, and 21 bases lay in between. Germline CDR1 and CDR2: LGHNA and YSLEER. The CDR3 runs 18 residues. For the CDR3, the DNA is TGCGCCAGCAGCCAAGTCGTATGGAGGGGGGGGACACACAATGAGCAGTTCTTC. Its protein product is CASSQVVWRGGTHNEQFF.

Notes on this clonotype: The CDR3 does not close with the conserved phenylalanine or tryptophan, likely indicating a read error. The chain has TRBV7-9 and TRBJ2-3, with 10 bases that match TRBD2. Germline CDR1 is SEHNR and CDR2 is FQNEAQ (reference sequence). V was clipped by 6 bases and J by 8 bases; unmatched bases: 11. The CDR3 is 15 amino acids. CDR3: CASRNGTSAWGTQYC. In DNA form, the CDR3 reads TGTGCCAGCAGGAACGGGACTAGCGCCTGGGGTACGCAGTATTGT.

This clonotype has only a few counts. The chain combines TRBV20-1 with TRBJ2-2, with unresolved D. Germline V gene lookup returns CDR1 DFQATT and CDR2 SNEGSKA (reference sequence). The ends were cut back, 3 bases at V and 3 bases at J, with 17 bases in the middle. CDR3 length: 16 amino acids. The CDR3 sequence: CSASSGLQTHTGELFF. CDR3 DNA sequence: TGCAGTGCTAGCTCGGGCCTCCAGACCCACACCGGGGAGCTGTTTTTT.

This clonotype appeared a few times. The chain carries TRBV12-3 or TRBV12-4 and TRBJ1-1; TRBD1 matches at 7 bases. CDR3 length: 15 residues. V lost 6 bases, J lost 1 base, and 8 bases stayed unmatched. The CDR3 DNA sequence: TGTGCCAGCAGCCCAGAACAGGGGCCGAACACTGAAGCTTTCTTT. This translates into CASSPEQGPNTEAFF.

A few counts support this clonotype. This chain links TRBV20-1 with TRBJ1-5; D is ambiguous. This CDR3 spans 15 amino acids. V lost 4 bases and J lost 0, with 13 bases in between. Germline CDR1 reads DFQATT; CDR2 reads SNEGSKA (reference sequence). CDR3 sequence: CSAIQAAYSNQPQHF. As DNA, the CDR3 is TGCAGTGCTATCCAGGCAGCTTATAGCAATCAGCCCCAGCATTTT.

V and J are TRBV4-2 and TRBJ1-2; 7 positions agree with TRBD1. The germline gives CDR1 LGHNA, CDR2 YNFKEQ. The CDR3 consists of 15 residues. V shed 0 bases and J 7 bases; nucleotides not matched to a gene: 8. The CDR3 DNA sequence: TGTGCCAGCAGCCAAGATCAAGCGACAGGGACTGGCTACACCTTC. This gives the protein CASSQDQATGTGYTF.

This clonotype was seen a few times. The rearrangement links TRBV12-3 or TRBV12-4 to TRBJ1-1, with a possible D match to TRBD1 (6 bases). Between the trimmed V and J ends, which lost 4 bases and 3 bases, there was a span of 12 bases. CDR3 length equals 14 residues. CDR3 nucleotide sequence: TGTGCCAGCAGTTATGACAGGCCCTACACTGAAGCTTTCTTT. Protein sequence: CASSYDRPYTEAFF.

This chain uses TRBV6-1 with TRBJ1-2; 9 bases are a match to TRBD1. Per the germline V gene, CDR1 is MNHNS and CDR2 is SASEGT. The CDR3 runs 13 residues. Losses at the gene ends were 7 bases for V and 6 bases for J; bases not matched to a gene: 6. CDR3: CASTTTGGNGYTF. The DNA of the CDR3 is TGTGCCAGCACTACAACAGGGGGCAATGGCTACACCTTC.

This chain connects TRBV28 to TRBJ1-1; a possible D gene is TRBD1 (5 bases). The CDR3 loop spans 15 amino acids. The germline gives CDR1 MDHEN, CDR2 SYDVKM. With 7 bases removed from V and 1 base from J, the gap between germline ends came to 16 bases. The CDR3 DNA is TGTGCCAGCACGGGTCGGACATCAAGGAACACTGAAGCTTTCTTT. Encoded protein: CASTGRTSRNTEAFF.